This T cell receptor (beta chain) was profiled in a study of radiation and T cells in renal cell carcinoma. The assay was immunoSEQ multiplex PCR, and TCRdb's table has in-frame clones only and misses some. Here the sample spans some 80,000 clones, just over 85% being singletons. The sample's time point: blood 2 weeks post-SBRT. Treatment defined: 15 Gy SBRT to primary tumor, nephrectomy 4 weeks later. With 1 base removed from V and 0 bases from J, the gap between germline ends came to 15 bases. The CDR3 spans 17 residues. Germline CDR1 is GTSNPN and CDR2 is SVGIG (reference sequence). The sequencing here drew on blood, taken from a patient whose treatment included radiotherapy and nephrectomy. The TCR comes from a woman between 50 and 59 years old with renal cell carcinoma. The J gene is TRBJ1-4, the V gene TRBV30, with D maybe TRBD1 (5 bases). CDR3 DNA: TGTGCCTGGAGTGGACGACCGCCAGGGCCAACTAATGAAAAACTGTTTTTT. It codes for CAWSGRPPGPTNEKLFF.